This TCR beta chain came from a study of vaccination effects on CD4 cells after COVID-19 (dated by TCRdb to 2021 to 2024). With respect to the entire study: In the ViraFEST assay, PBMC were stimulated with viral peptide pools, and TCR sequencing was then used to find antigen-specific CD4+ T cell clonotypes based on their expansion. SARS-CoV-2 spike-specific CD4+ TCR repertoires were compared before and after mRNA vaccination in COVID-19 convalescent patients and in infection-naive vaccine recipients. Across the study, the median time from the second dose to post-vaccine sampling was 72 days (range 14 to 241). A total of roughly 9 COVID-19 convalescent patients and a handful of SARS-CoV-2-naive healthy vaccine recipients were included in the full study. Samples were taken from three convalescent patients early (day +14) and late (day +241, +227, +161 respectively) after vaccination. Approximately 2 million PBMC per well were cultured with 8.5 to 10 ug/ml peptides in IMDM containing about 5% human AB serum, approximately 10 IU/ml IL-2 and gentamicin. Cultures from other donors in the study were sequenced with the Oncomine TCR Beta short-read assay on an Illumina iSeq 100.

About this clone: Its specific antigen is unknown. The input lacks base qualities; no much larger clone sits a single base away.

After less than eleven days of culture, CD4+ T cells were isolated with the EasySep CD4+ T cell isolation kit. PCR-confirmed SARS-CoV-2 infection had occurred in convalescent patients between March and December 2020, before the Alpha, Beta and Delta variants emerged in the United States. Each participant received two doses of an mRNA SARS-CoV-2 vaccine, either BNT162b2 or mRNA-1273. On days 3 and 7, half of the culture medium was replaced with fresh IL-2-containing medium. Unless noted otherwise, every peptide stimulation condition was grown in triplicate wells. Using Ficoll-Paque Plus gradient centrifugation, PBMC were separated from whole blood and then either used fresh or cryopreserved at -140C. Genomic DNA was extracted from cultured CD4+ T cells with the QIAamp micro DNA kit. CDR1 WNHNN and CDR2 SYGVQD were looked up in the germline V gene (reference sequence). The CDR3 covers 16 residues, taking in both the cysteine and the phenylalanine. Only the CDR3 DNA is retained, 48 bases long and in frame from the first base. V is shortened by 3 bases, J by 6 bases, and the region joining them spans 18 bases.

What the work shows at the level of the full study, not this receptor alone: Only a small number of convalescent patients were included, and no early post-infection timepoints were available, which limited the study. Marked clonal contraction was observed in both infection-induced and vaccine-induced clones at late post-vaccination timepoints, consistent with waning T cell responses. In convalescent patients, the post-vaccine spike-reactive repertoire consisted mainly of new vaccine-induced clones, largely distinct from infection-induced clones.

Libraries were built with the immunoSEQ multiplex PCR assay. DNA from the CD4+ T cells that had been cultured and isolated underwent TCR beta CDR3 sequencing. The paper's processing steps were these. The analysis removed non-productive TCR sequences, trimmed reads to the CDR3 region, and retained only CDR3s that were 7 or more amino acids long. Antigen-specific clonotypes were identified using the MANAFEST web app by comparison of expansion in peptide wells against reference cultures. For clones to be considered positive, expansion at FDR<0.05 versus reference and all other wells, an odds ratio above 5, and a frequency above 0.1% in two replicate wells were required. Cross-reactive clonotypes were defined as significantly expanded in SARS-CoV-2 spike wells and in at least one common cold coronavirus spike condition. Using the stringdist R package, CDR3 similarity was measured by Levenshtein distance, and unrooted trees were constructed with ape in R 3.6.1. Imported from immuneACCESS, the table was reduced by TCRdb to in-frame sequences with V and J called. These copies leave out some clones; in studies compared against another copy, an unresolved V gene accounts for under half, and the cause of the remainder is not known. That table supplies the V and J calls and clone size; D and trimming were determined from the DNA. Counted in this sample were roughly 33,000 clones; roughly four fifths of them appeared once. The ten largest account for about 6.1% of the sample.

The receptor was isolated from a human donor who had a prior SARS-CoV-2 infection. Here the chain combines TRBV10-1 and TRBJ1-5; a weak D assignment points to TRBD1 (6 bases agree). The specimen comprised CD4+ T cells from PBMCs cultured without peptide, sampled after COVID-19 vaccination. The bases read TGCGCCAGCAGTGACGGGGGGCTCGGAACCCCTCAGCCCCAGCATTTT. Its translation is CASSDGGLGTPQPQHF.